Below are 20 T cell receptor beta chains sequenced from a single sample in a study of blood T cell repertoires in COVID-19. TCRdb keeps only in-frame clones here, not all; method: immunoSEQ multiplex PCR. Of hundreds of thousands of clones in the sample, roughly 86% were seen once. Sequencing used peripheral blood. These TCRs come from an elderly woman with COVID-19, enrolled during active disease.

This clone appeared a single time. This CDR3 is CASSLWGGTIYNEQFF. The CDR3, as DNA: TGTGCCAGCAGCTTGTGGGGGGGAACTATCTACAATGAGCAGTTCTTC. The V and J genes are TRBV5-5 and TRBJ2-1; 7 bases agree with TRBD2. V was clipped by 1 base and J by 3 bases; unmatched bases: 7. The germline CDR1 and CDR2 sequences are SGHKS and YYEKEE (reference sequence). The CDR3 is 16 amino acids.

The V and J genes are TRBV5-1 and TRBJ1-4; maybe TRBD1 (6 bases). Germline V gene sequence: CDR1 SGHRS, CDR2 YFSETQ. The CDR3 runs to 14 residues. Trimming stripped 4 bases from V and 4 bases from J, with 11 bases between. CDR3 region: CASSMGGHNEKLFF. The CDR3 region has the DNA TGCGCCAGCAGCATGGGGGGGCATAATGAAAAACTGTTTTTT.

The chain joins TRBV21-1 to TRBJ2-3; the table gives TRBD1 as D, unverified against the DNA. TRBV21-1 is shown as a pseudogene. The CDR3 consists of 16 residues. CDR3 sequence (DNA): TGTGCCAGCAGCAAAGTGCAGGGAAAGAGCCCAGATACGCAGTATTTT. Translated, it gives CASSKVQGKSPDTQYF.

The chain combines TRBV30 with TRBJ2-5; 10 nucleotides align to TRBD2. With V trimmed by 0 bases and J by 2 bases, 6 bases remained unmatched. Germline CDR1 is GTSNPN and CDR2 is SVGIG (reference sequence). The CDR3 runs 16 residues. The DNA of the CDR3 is TGTGCCTGGAGTGTAAAGGTACTAGCGGGACAAGAGACCCAGTACTTC. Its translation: CAWSVKVLAGQETQYF.

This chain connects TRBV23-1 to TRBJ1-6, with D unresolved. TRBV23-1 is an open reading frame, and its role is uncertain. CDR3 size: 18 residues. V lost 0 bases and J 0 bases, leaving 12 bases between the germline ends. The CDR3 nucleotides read TGCGCCAGCAGTCAATCGTCCGCGGCGAGCTCCTATAATTCACCCCTCCACTTT. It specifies CASSQSSAASSYNSPLHF.

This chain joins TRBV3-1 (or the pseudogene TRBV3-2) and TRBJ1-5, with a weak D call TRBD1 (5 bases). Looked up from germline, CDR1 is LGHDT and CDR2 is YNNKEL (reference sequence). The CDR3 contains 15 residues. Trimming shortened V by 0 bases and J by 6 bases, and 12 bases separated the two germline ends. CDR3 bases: TGTGCCAGCAGCCAAGAGGGAGGCGGGGGTCAGCCCCAGCATTTT. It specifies CASSQEGGGGQPQHF.

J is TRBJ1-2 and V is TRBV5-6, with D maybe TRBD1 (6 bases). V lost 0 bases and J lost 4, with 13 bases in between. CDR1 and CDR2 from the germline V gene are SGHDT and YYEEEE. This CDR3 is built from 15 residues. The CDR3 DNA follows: TGTGCCAGCAGCTTGGTTGACAGGTCTTCCTATGGCTACACCTTC. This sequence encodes CASSLVDRSSYGYTF.

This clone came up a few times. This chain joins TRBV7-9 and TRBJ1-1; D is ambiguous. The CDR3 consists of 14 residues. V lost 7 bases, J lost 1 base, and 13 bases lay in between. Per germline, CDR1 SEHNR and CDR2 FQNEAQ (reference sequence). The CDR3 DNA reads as TGTGCCAGCACCTCCGGCCGGGGGAACACTGAAGCTTTCTTT. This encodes CASTSGRGNTEAFF.

The CDR3 bases are TGTGCCAGCACCTTGGGGACTAGCGGGGGGCACGGAGGTCAGTATTTT. Its protein is CASTLGTSGGHGGQYF. The chain has TRBV11-2 and TRBJ2-3; 15 bases are shared with TRBD2. Trimming removed 7 bases from V and 12 bases from J; junction bases left unmatched: 14. The CDR3 contains 16 residues. Germline V gene data show CDR1 as SGHAT and CDR2 as FQNNGV.

CDR3 nucleotides: TGTGCCAGTAGTAACCCGGGACAGGGATACTCTGGGGCCAACGTCCTGACTTTC. Translating it yields CASSNPGQGYSGANVLTF. This chain links TRBV19 with TRBJ2-6; 9 nucleotides match TRBD1. CDR1 is LNHDA, CDR2 SQIVND, per germline (reference sequence). The CDR3 is made up of 18 amino acids. The junction had 7 bases not matched to a gene; V was cut back by 4 bases and J by 0 bases.

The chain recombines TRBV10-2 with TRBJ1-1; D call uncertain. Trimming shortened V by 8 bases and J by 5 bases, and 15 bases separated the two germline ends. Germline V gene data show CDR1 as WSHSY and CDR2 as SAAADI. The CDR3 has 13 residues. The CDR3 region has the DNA TGCGCCAGCTGCCGGGGAAGTGGGACTGAAGCTTTCTTT. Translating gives CASCRGSGTEAFF.

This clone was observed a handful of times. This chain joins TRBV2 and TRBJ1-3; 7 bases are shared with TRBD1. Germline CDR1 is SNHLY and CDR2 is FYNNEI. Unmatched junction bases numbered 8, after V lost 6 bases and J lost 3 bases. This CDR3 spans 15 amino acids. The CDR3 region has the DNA TGTGCCAGCAGGGAAACAGGGGTTGGTGGAAACACCATATATTTT. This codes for CASRETGVGGNTIYF.

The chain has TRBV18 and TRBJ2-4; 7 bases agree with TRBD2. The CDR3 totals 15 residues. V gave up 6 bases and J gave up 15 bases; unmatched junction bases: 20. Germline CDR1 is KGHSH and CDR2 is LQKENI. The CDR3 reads CASSQPRPSGEFMYF. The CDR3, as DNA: TGTGCCAGCTCCCAACCAAGACCCAGCGGGGAGTTCATGTACTTC.

The CDR3 DNA is TGCAGTGCGCCAGGGGGAAAAGCTTTCTTT. As protein: CSAPGGKAFF. V usage is TRBV20-1 and J usage is TRBJ1-1, with 7 bases matching TRBD1. J gave up 9 bases and V 6 bases, and 4 bases lay outside the gene matches. CDR3 size: 10 residues. Germline V lookup: CDR1 DFQATT, CDR2 SNEGSKA (reference sequence).

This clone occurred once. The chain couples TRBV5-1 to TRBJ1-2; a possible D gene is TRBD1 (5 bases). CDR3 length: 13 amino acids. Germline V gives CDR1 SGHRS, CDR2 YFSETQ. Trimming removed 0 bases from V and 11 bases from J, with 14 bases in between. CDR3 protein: CASSLVAGREYTF. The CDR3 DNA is TGCGCCAGCAGCTTGGTGGCAGGGAGGGAATACACCTTC. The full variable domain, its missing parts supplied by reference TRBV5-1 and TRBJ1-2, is KAGVTQTPRYLIKTRGQQVTLSCSPISGHRSVSWYQQTPGQGLQFLFEYFSETQRNKGNFPGRFSGRQFSNSRSEMNVSTLELGDSALYLCASSLVAGREYTFGSGTRLTVV.

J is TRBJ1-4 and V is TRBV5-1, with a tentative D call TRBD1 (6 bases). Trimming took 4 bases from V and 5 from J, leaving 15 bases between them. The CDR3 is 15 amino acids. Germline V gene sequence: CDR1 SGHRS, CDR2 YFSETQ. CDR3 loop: CASSTSGTLNEKLFF. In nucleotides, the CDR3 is TGCGCCAGCAGCACTTCCGGGACACTGAATGAAAAACTGTTTTTT.

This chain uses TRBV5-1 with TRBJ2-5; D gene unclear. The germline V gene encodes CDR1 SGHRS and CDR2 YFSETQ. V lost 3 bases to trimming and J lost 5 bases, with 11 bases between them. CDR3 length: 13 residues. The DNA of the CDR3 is TGCGCCAGCAGCTCCGGGTCGTGGGAGACCCAGTACTTC. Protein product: CASSSGSWETQYF. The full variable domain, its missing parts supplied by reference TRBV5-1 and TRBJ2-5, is KAGVTQTPRYLIKTRGQQVTLSCSPISGHRSVSWYQQTPGQGLQFLFEYFSETQRNKGNFPGRFSGRQFSNSRSEMNVSTLELGDSALYLCASSSGSWETQYFGPGTRLLVL.

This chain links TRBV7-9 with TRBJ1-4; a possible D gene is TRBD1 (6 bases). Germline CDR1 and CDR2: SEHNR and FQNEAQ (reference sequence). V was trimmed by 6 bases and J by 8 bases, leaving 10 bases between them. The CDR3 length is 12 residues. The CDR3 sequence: CASRWGQEKLFF. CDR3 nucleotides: TGTGCCAGCAGGTGGGGGCAGGAAAAACTGTTTTTT. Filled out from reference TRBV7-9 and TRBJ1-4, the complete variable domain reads DTGVSQNPRHKITKRGQNVTFRCDPISEHNRLYWYRQTLGQGPEFLTYFQNEAQLEKSRLLSDRFSAERPKGSFSTLEIQRTEQGDSAMYLCASRWGQEKLFFGSGTQLSVL.

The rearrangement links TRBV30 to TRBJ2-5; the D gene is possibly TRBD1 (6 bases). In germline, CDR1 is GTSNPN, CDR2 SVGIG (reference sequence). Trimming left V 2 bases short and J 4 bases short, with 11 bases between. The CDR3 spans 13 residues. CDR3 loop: CAWSSLGGETQYF. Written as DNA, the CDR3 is TGTGCCTGGAGTAGCCTAGGGGGAGAGACCCAGTACTTC.

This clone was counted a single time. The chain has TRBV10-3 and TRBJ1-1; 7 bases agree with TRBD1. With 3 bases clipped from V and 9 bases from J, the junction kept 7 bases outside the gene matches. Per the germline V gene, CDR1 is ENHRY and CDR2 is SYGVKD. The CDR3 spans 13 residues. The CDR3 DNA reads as TGTGCCATCAGTGACAGGGGGGAAAACAAAGCTTTCTTT. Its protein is CAISDRGENKAFF.